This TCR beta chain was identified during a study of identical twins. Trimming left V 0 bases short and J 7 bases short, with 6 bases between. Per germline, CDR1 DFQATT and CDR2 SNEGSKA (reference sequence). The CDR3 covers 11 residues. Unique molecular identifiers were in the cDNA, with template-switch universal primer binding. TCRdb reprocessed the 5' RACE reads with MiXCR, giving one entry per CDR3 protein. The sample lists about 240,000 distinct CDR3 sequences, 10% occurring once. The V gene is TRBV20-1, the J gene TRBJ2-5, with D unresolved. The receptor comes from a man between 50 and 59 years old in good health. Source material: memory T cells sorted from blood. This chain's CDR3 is CSAREPATQYF. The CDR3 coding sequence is TGCAGTGCTAGAGAGCCCGCGACCCAGTACTTC.